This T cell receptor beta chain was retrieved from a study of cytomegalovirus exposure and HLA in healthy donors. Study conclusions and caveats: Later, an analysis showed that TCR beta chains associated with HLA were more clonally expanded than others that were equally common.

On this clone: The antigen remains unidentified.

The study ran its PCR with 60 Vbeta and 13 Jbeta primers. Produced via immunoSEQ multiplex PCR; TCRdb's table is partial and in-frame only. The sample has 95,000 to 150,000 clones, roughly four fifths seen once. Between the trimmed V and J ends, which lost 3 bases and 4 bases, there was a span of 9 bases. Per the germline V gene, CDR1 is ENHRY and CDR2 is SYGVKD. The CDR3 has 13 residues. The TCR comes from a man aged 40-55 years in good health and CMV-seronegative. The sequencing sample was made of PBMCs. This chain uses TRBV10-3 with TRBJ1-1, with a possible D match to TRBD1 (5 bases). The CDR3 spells CAISEVGGTEAFF. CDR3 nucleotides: TGTGCCATCAGTGAAGTGGGGGGCACTGAAGCTTTCTTT.